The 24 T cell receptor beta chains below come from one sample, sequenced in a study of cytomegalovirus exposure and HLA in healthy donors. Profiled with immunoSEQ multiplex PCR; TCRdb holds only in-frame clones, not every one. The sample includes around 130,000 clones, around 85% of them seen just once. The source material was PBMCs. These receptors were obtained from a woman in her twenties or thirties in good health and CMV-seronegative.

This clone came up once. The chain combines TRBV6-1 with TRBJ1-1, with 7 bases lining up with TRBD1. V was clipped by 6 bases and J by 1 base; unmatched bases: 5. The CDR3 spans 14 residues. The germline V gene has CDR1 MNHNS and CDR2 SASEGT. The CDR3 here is CASRDRSANTEAFF. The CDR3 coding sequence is TGTGCCAGCAGGGACAGGAGTGCGAACACTGAAGCTTTCTTT.

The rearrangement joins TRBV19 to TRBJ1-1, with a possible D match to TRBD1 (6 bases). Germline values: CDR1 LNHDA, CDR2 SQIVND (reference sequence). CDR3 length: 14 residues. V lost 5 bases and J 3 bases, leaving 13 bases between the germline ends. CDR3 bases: TGTGCCAGTAGTCAGGGGTTGACGGACACTGAAGCTTTCTTT. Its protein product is CASSQGLTDTEAFF.

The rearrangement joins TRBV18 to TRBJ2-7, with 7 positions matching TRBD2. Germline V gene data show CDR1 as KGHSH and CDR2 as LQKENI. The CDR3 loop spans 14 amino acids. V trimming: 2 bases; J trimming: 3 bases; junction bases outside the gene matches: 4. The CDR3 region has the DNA TGTGCCAGCTCACCAGGGGGGGGTATCTACGAGCAGTACTTC. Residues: CASSPGGGIYEQYF.

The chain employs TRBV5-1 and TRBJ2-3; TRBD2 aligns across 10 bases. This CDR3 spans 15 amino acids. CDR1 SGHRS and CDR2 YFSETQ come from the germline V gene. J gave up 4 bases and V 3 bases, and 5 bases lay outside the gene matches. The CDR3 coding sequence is TGCGCCAGCAGCTACCAAGCGGGGGGGCCAGATACGCAGTATTTT. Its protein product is CASSYQAGGPDTQYF. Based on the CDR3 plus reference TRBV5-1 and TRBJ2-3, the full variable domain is KAGVTQTPRYLIKTRGQQVTLSCSPISGHRSVSWYQQTPGQGLQFLFEYFSETQRNKGNFPGRFSGRQFSNSRSEMNVSTLELGDSALYLCASSYQAGGPDTQYFGPGTRLTVL.

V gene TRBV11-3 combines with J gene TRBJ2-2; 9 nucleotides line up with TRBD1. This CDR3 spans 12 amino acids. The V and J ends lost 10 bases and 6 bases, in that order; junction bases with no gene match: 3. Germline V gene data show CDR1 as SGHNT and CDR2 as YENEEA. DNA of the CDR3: TGTGCCACCACAGGGGGCTCCGGGGAGCTGTTTTTT. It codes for CATTGGSGELFF.

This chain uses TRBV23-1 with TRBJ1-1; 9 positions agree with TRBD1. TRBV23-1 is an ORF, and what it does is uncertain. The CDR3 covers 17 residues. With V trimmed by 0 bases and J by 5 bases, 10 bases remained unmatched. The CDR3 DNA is TGCGCCAGCAGTCAATCGAGGAGGACAGGGGATAGTACTGAAGCTTTCTTT. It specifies CASSQSRRTGDSTEAFF.

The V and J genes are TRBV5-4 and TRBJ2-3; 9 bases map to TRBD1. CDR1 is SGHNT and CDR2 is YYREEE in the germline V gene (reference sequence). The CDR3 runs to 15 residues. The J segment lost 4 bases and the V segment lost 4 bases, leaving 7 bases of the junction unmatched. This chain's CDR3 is CASSKGQGVADTQYF. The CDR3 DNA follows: TGTGCCAGCAGCAAGGGACAGGGAGTTGCAGATACGCAGTATTTT.

This CDR3 is CASSLQYARLAGNEQFF. CDR3 in DNA: TGTGCCAGCAGTTTACAATACGCGCGGTTAGCAGGGAATGAGCAGTTCTTC. The chain joins TRBV27 to TRBJ2-1, with a weak D call TRBD1 (5 bases). Trimming pared 2 bases from V and 7 bases from J, leaving 21 bases between. The CDR3 sequence is 17 residues long. Germline lookup yields CDR1 MNHEY and CDR2 SMNVEV (reference sequence).

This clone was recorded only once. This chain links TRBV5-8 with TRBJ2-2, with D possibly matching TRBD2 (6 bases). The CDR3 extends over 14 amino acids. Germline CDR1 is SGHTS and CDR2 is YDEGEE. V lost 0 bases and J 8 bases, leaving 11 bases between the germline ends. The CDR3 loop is CASSLAGGTGELFF. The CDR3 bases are TGTGCCAGCAGCTTGGCCGGGGGTACTGGGGAGCTGTTTTTT.

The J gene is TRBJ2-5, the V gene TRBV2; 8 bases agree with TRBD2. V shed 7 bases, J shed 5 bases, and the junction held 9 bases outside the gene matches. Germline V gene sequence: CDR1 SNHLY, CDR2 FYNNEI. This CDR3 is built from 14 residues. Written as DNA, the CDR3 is TGTGCCAGCAAACGGAGCGGGAGAGGCGAGACCCAGTACTTC. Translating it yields CASKRSGRGETQYF. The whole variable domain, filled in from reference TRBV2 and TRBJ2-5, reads EPEVTQTPSHQVTQMGQEVILRCVPISNHLYFYWYRQILGQKVEFLVSFYNNEISEKSEIFDDQFSVERPDGSNFTLKIRSTKLEDSAMYFCASKRSGRGETQYFGPGTRLLVL.

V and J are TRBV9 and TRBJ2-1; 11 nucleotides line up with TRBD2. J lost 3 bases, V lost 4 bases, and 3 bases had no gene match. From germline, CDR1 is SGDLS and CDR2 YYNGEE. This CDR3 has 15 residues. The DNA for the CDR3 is TGTGCCAGCAGCTTGGGACTAGCGGACTACAATGAGCAGTTCTTC. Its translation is CASSLGLADYNEQFF.

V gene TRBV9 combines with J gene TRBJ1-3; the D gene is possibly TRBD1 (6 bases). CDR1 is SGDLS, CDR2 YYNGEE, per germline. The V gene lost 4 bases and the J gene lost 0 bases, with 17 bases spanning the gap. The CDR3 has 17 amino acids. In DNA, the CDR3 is TGTGCCAGCAGCCCAGACCCCAGGGGCCTCTCTGGAAACACCATATATTTT. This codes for CASSPDPRGLSGNTIYF.

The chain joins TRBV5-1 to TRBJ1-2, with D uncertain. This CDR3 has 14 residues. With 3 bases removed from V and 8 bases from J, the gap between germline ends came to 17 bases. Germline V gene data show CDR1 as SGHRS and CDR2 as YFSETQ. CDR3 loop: CASSWEYKTGGYTF. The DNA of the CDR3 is TGCGCCAGCAGCTGGGAGTATAAAACCGGGGGCTACACCTTC.

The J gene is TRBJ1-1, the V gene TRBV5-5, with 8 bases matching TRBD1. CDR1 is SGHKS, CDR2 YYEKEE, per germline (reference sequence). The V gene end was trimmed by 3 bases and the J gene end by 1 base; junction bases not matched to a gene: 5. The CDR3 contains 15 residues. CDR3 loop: CASSYKDRGNTEAFF. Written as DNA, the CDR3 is TGTGCCAGCAGCTACAAAGACAGGGGGAACACTGAAGCTTTCTTT.

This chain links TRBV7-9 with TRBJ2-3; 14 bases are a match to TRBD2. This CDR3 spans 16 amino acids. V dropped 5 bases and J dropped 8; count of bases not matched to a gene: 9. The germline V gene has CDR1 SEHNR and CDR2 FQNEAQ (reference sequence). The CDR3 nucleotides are TGTGCCAGCAGCCCCGGGACTAGCGGGGGCCCGAGTACGCAGTATTTT. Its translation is CASSPGTSGGPSTQYF.

In DNA, the CDR3 is TGTGCCAGCAGCTTAGCCCCCCCAGTGCAGGGGGGCTACTCCTACAATGAGCAGTTCTTC. Protein sequence: CASSLAPPVQGGYSYNEQFF. The chain employs TRBV7-6 and TRBJ2-1; D is possibly TRBD1 (7 bases). From germline, CDR1 is SGHVS and CDR2 FNYEAQ. This CDR3 has 20 residues. Trimming took 0 bases from V and 0 from J, leaving 21 bases between them.

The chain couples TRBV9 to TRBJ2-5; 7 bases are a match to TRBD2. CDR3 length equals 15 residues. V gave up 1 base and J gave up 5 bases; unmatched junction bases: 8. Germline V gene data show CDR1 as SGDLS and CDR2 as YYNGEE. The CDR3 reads CASSVPESGEETQYF. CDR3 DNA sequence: TGTGCCAGCAGCGTACCTGAAAGCGGGGAGGAGACCCAGTACTTC.

The CDR3 loop is CASSLGTGGLTGELFF. DNA for the CDR3: TGTGCCAGCAGCCTCGGGACAGGGGGCCTCACCGGGGAGCTGTTTTTT. The chain couples TRBV11-3 to TRBJ2-2; 12 bases match TRBD1. V gave up 5 bases and J gave up 4 bases; unmatched junction bases: 5. Germline V gene lookup returns CDR1 SGHNT and CDR2 YENEEA. CDR3 length: 16 amino acids.

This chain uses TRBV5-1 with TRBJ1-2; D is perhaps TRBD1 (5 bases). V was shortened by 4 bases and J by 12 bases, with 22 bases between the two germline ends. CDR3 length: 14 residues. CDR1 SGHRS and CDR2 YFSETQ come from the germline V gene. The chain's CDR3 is CASSTSFVGGGDTF. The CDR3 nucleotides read TGCGCCAGCAGCACCTCATTCGTGGGCGGGGGTGACACCTTC.

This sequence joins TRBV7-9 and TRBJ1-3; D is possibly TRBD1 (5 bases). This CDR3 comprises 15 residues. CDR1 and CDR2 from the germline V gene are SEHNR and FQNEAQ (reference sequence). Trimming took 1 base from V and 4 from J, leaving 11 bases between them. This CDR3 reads CASSLGGLYGNTIYF. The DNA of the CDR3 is TGTGCCAGCAGCTTAGGGGGACTGTACGGAAACACCATATATTTT.

DNA for the CDR3: TGTGCCAGCAGTTTATCTCGGGGGGCGGACTATGGCTACACCTTC. Its protein product is CASSLSRGADYGYTF. The V call is TRBV28, the J call TRBJ1-2; D is perhaps TRBD1 (6 bases). V was pared by 1 base and J by 3 bases, with 12 bases between. The CDR3 has 15 residues. Germline V gene lookup returns CDR1 MDHEN and CDR2 SYDVKM.

The CDR3 nucleotides read TGTGCCAGCAGCACCCCGAGGGAAACTAGCACAGATACGCAGTATTTT. Protein sequence: CASSTPRETSTDTQYF. The V call is TRBV7-9, the J call TRBJ2-3, with D perhaps TRBD2 (5 bases). Trimming shortened V by 5 bases and J by 0 bases, and 15 bases separated the two germline ends. The CDR3 sequence is 16 residues long. From germline, CDR1 is SEHNR and CDR2 FQNEAQ (reference sequence).

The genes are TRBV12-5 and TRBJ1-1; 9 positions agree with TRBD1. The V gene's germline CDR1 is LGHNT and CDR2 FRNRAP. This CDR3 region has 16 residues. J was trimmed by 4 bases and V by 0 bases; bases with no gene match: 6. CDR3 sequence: CASGLVLTGGSTEAFF. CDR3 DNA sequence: TGTGCTAGTGGTTTGGTACTGACAGGGGGGAGCACTGAAGCTTTCTTT.

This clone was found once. CDR3 DNA: TGTGCCAGCAGCGTTGACAGCCAAGAGACCCAGTACTTC. Translating it yields CASSVDSQETQYF. The genes are TRBV13 and TRBJ2-5, with D tentatively TRBD1 (5 bases). This CDR3 comprises 13 residues. Germline-derived CDR1 and CDR2 are PRHDT and FYEKMQ (reference sequence). The V end lost 5 bases, the J end lost 1 base, and 8 bases lay between the germline ends. Filled out from reference TRBV13 and TRBJ2-5, the complete variable domain reads AAGVIQSPRHLIKEKRETATLKCYPIPRHDTVYWYQQGPGQDPQFLISFYEKMQSDKGSIPDRFSAQQFSDYHSELNMSSLELGDSALYFCASSVDSQETQYFGPGTRLLVL.